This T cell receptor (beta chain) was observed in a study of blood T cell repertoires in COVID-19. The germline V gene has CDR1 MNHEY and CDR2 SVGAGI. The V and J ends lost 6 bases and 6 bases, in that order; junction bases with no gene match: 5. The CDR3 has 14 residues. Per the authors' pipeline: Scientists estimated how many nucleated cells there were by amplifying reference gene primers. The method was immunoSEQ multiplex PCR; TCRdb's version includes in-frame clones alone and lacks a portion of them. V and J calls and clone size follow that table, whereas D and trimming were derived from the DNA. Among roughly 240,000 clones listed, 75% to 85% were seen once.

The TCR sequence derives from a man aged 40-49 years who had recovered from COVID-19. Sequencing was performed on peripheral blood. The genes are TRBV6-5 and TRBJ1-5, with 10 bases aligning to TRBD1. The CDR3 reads CASSKGQGFQPQHF. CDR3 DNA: TGTGCCAGCAGCAAGGGACAGGGGTTTCAGCCCCAGCATTTT.